A single sample is the source of the 19 T cell receptor beta chains below, sequenced in a study of shared clonotypes between healthy human individuals. Data came from immunoSEQ multiplex PCR; TCRdb stores just in-frame clones and leaves some out. The top ten clones hold less than 2% of a sample with more than 2 million clones, around 93% of them seen once. Naivety among CD8 cells was defined by CD45RO negativity and positive CCR7 selection, thereby excluding terminally differentiated effector memory CD45RA+ cells. The sequencing input was naive CD8+ T cells from PBMCs. The receptors were sampled from a man between 18 and 35 years old in good health. Some clones in this sample may be carry-over from other donors' samples.

The J gene is TRBJ2-1, the V gene TRBV28; D is possibly TRBD2 (6 bases). CDR1 and CDR2 (germline): MDHEN, SYDVKM. The CDR3 has 11 amino acids. Trimming removed 6 bases from V and 9 bases from J, with 9 bases in between. CDR3 region: CASRGGTEQFF. CDR3 nucleotide sequence: TGTGCCAGCAGGGGGGGTACTGAGCAGTTCTTC.

The chain joins TRBV27 to TRBJ2-1, with D uncertain. This CDR3 is built from 13 residues. V lost 4 bases and J lost 5, with 9 bases in between. Germline V gene sequence: CDR1 MNHEY, CDR2 SMNVEV (reference sequence). CDR3 coding DNA: TGTGCCAGCAGTTGGGTCCAGAACAATGAGCAGTTCTTC. Residues: CASSWVQNNEQFF.

The V gene is TRBV19, the J gene TRBJ1-2; D unclear. Germline V gives CDR1 LNHDA, CDR2 SQIVND (reference sequence). This CDR3 is 13 amino acids long. V dropped 3 bases and J dropped 2 bases, with 7 bases sitting between them. This CDR3 is CASSMLQNYGYTF. CDR3 bases: TGTGCCAGTAGTATGTTACAGAACTATGGCTACACCTTC.

The chain recombines TRBV11-3 with TRBJ2-3; 10 bases fit TRBD2. Germline lookup yields CDR1 SGHNT and CDR2 YENEEA. With V trimmed by 5 bases and J by 3 bases, 8 bases remained unmatched. The CDR3 has 16 residues. The CDR3 loop is CASSEGTSALTDTQYF. The CDR3 DNA follows: TGTGCCAGCAGCGAGGGGACTAGCGCCCTAACAGATACGCAGTATTTT. Complete variable domain (other parts from reference TRBV11-3 and TRBJ2-3): EAGVVQSPRYKIIEKKQPVAFWCNPISGHNTLYWYLQNLGQGPELLIRYENEEAVDDSQLPKDRFSAERLKGVDSTLKIQPAELGDSAVYLCASSEGTSALTDTQYFGPGTRLTVL.

The chain employs TRBV5-6 and TRBJ2-1, with 10 bases fitting TRBD2. CDR3 length: 16 residues. V was clipped by 2 bases and J by 0 bases; unmatched bases: 2. From germline, CDR1 is SGHDT and CDR2 YYEEEE. The CDR3 coding sequence is TGTGCCAGCAGCTTCCTAGCGGGAGACTCCTACAATGAGCAGTTCTTC. Its translation is CASSFLAGDSYNEQFF.

J is TRBJ2-1 and V is TRBV27, with D perhaps TRBD2 (7 bases). With 3 bases removed from V and 3 bases from J, the gap between germline ends came to 15 bases. This CDR3 spans 16 amino acids. CDR1 is MNHEY, CDR2 SMNVEV, per germline (reference sequence). The CDR3 is CASSFTRGAGYNEQFF. The CDR3 DNA follows: TGTGCCAGCAGTTTTACCCGGGGGGCAGGCTACAATGAGCAGTTCTTC.

This rearrangement joins TRBV10-2 to TRBJ2-7; 7 bases are shared with TRBD2. Losses at the gene ends were 0 bases for V and 4 bases for J; bases not matched to a gene: 6. Germline loops: CDR1 WSHSY, CDR2 SAAADI. This CDR3 has 15 residues. CDR3 nucleotides: TGCGCCAGCAGTGAGTCGGCAGGGAGGGAGTACGAGCAGTACTTC. It yields the protein CASSESAGREYEQYF.

This clone was picked up one time. The identical CDR3 is also encoded by other nucleotide sequences in the sample. The chain joins TRBV27 to TRBJ1-5; the D gene is possibly TRBD1 (6 bases). The CDR3 runs 14 residues. Germline V gene data show CDR1 as MNHEY and CDR2 as SMNVEV (reference sequence). Trimming took off 3 bases at V and 2 bases at J, with 8 bases between the two ends. The CDR3 spells CASSLRTGNQPQHF. In DNA form, the CDR3 reads TGTGCCAGCAGTTTGCGGACAGGCAATCAGCCCCAGCATTTT.

The rearrangement joins TRBV7-6 to TRBJ2-2; possibly TRBD1 for D (6 bases). The CDR3 runs 15 residues. CDR1 and CDR2 (germline): SGHVS, FNYEAQ. Deletions cut 5 bases from V and 4 bases from J, with 14 bases between. Written as DNA, the CDR3 is TGTGCCAGCAGCCAGGGTGGGGGCCTCACCGGGGAGCTGTTTTTT. It translates to CASSQGGGLTGELFF.

In the case of this clone: One junction end disagrees with the germline gene, perhaps due to a read error. This CDR3 is also generated by other DNA sequences in the sample. The V gene is TRBV6-1, the J gene TRBJ2-3; D could derive from TRBD1 or TRBD2 (6 bases each). CDR3 length equals 13 residues. Germline loops: CDR1 MNHNS, CDR2 SASEGT. DNA of the CDR3: TGTGCCAGCAGTGAATGGGGGGCAGACACGCAGTATTTT. It translates to CASSEWGADTQYF.

A note on this clone: Additional DNA sequences in this sample encode the identical CDR3. This chain connects TRBV19 to TRBJ2-7; TRBD2 aligns across 11 bases. This CDR3 contains 13 residues. The trim removed 6 bases at V and 4 bases at J, leaving 2 bases unmatched. Germline lookup yields CDR1 LNHDA and CDR2 SQIVND (reference sequence). The CDR3 sequence is CASRLAGDYEQYF. DNA of the CDR3: TGTGCCAGTAGACTAGCGGGGGATTACGAGCAGTACTTC.

This clone has a handful of counts. The rearrangement uses TRBV30 and TRBJ2-7; D gene unclear. V dropped 2 bases and J dropped 3 bases, with 5 bases sitting between them. CDR3 size: 11 residues. The germline V gene has CDR1 GTSNPN and CDR2 SVGIG (reference sequence). The CDR3 nucleotides are TGTGCCTGGAGTCATAACTACGAGCAGTACTTC. Its translation: CAWSHNYEQYF.

V usage is TRBV10-1 and J usage is TRBJ2-1, with D perhaps assigned TRBD1 or TRBD2 (6 bases each). Between the trimmed V and J ends, which lost 9 bases and 6 bases, there was a span of 27 bases. This CDR3 is built from 17 residues. Germline loops: CDR1 WNHNN, CDR2 SYGVQD (reference sequence). As DNA, the CDR3 is TGCGCCAGTCCCTGGGGGCTAGCGACCTCCTGGGGCAATGAGCAGTTCTTC. It codes for CASPWGLATSWGNEQFF.

This clone appeared a single time. The same CDR3 also results from other DNA sequences found in this sample. The V call is TRBV28, the J call TRBJ2-3, with D perhaps TRBD2 (6 bases). V lost 1 base and J lost 4, with 6 bases in between. The V gene's germline CDR1 is MDHEN and CDR2 SYDVKM. This CDR3 has 13 residues. CDR3 region: CASSLSGADTQYF. In DNA form, the CDR3 reads TGTGCCAGCAGTTTATCGGGGGCAGATACGCAGTATTTT.

V gene TRBV20-1 combines with J gene TRBJ1-1; the D is unclear. Germline V gene sequence: CDR1 DFQATT, CDR2 SNEGSKA (reference sequence). The CDR3 has 11 residues. V gave up 3 bases and J gave up 10 bases, with 12 bases separating them. CDR3 protein: CSARLVGIAFF. The CDR3 DNA reads TGCAGTGCTAGGCTGGTAGGGATAGCTTTCTTT.

This chain joins TRBV7-9 and TRBJ1-1, with D possibly TRBD1 on 6 matching bases. Deletions cut 1 base from V and 4 bases from J, with 13 bases between. Per the germline V gene, CDR1 is SEHNR and CDR2 is FQNEAQ (reference sequence). The CDR3 has 15 amino acids. The CDR3 loop reads CASSLGGGAGTEAFF. The CDR3 nucleotides are TGTGCCAGCAGCTTAGGAGGGGGGGCTGGCACTGAAGCTTTCTTT.

This clone was counted once. CDR3 bases: TGCGCCAGCAGCCAACGCCAGCCCCAGCATTTT. This codes for CASSQRQPQHF. This rearrangement joins TRBV4-1 to TRBJ1-5, with no clear D. Trimming removed 2 bases at V and 7 bases at J, with 3 bases between. The CDR3 is 11 residues long. CDR1 is MGHRA, CDR2 YSYEKL, per germline.

The chain combines TRBV27 with TRBJ1-5, with D hard to call. Per germline, CDR1 MNHEY and CDR2 SMNVEV (reference sequence). Trimming removed 2 bases at V and 4 bases at J, with 6 bases between. This CDR3 spans 13 amino acids. CDR3 DNA: TGTGCCAGCAGTTTACACGTAAATCAGCCCCAGCATTTT. It yields the protein CASSLHVNQPQHF.

The chain carries TRBV27 and TRBJ2-4, with TRBD1 matching over 7 bases. Germline V gene lookup returns CDR1 MNHEY and CDR2 SMNVEV (reference sequence). This CDR3 contains 14 residues. V trimming: 6 bases; J trimming: 9 bases; junction bases outside the gene matches: 11. This CDR3 is CASSPYPGQSIQYF. CDR3 in DNA: TGTGCCAGCAGCCCGTACCCGGGACAGTCCATTCAGTACTTC.